A single sample is the source of the 28 T cell receptor beta chains below, sequenced in a study of T-cell reconstitution after alpha-beta-depleted transplantation in children. Researchers prepared the TCRbeta library using unique molecular identifiers, the study reports. MiXCR, run by TCRdb on the PCR reads, gives a single entry per CDR3 protein. The repertoire holds roughly 280,000 distinct CDR3 sequences, 11% seen once, with roughly a quarter in the top ten. The sample was peripheral blood, taken 180 days after TCRalphabeta/CD19-depleted stem cell transplant. These TCRs come from a male patient aged 2 to 9 who had a stem cell transplant for chronic granulomatous disease, so the T cells may come from the graft donor.

Points on this clonotype: Its ends do not fully match the called genes, so a read error is possible. The chain combines TRBV12-3 or TRBV12-4 with TRBJ2-1; weak D call: TRBD2 (7 bases). The CDR3 contains 17 residues. The CDR3 reads CASSFWGGQVSYNKQFF. For the CDR3, the DNA is TGTGCCAGCAGTTTTTGGGGGGGCCAGGTTTCCTACAATAAGCAGTTCTTC.

On this clonotype itself: This sequence may be a read error, since a much larger clone differs from it by one base. CDR3 sequence reads: CSARRAGQAQHF. The CDR3 DNA follows: TGCAGTGCCAGAAGGGCTGGTCAGGCCCAGCATTTT. The chain employs TRBV20-1 and TRBJ1-5, with D hard to call. Germline V gene sequence: CDR1 DFQATT, CDR2 SNEGSKA (reference sequence). The length of the CDR3 is 12 residues.

This clonotype was seen repeatedly, ten times or more. This chain uses TRBV28 with TRBJ1-2; D call uncertain. Between the trimmed V and J ends, which lost 6 bases and 6 bases, there was a span of 8 bases. The germline CDR1 and CDR2 sequences are MDHEN and SYDVKM. CDR3 length equals 11 residues. DNA for the CDR3: TGTGCCAGCAGCTATATACATGGCTACACCTTC. It is translated as CASSYIHGYTF.

This clonotype was observed at least ten times. The chain couples TRBV20-1 to TRBJ1-5, with TRBD1 as a possible D gene (6 bases). Trimming took off 6 bases at V and 5 bases at J, with 11 bases between the two ends. CDR1 and CDR2 (germline): DFQATT, SNEGSKA (reference sequence). This CDR3 contains 12 residues. The CDR3 loop is CSAGTGYQPQHF. The CDR3 DNA reads TGCAGTGCAGGTACAGGGTATCAGCCCCAGCATTTT.

This clonotype came up many times. The chain has TRBV4-3 and TRBJ2-1, with D perhaps TRBD2 (5 bases). From germline, CDR1 is LGHNA and CDR2 YSLEER. The CDR3 has 12 amino acids. V lost 6 bases and J lost 7, with 10 bases in between. The DNA of the CDR3 is TGCGCCAGCAGTACCTGGGAGAATGAGCAGTTCTTC. Translating gives CASSTWENEQFF.

This clonotype showed up just a few times. V usage is TRBV6-1 and J usage is TRBJ2-2, with 12 bases identical to TRBD1. CDR1 is MNHNS and CDR2 is SASEGT in the germline V gene. The J segment lost 3 bases and the V segment lost 8 bases, leaving 4 bases of the junction unmatched. CDR3 length: 15 amino acids. The DNA for the CDR3 is TGTGCCAGCGGCGGGACAGGGGGCGACACCGGGGAGCTGTTTTTT. It codes for CASGGTGGDTGELFF.

V usage is TRBV7-8 and J usage is TRBJ2-7; 10 nucleotides align to TRBD2. The CDR3 is 16 residues long. After removal of 1 base from V and 2 bases from J, the junction contained 5 bases not matched to a gene. CDR1 is SGHVS, CDR2 FQNEAQ, per germline. The CDR3 region has the DNA TGTGCCAGCAGCTTAGTCCTAGCGGGAGAGACCTACGAGCAGTACTTC. The encoded protein is CASSLVLAGETYEQYF.

This clonotype was counted ten times or more. This rearrangement joins TRBV7-2 to TRBJ2-3; 8 bases line up with TRBD1. Germline CDR1 and CDR2: SGHTA and FQGNSA. The CDR3 length is 16 residues. V was clipped by 0 bases and J by 4 bases; unmatched bases: 6. The CDR3 DNA is TGTGCCAGCAGCTTAGCGGGACAGGCCCGCGCAGATACGCAGTATTTT. It specifies CASSLAGQARADTQYF.

This clonotype was recorded at least ten times. The CDR3 here is CASSTGYTF. As DNA, the CDR3 is TGTGCCAGCAGTACTGGCTACACCTTC. This rearrangement joins TRBV12-3 or TRBV12-4 to TRBJ1-2; D is undetermined. The CDR3 is 9 amino acids. V gave up 5 bases and J gave up 7 bases, with 2 bases separating them.

This clonotype was recorded at least ten times. The V and J genes are TRBV29-1 and TRBJ1-1; D remains unclear. V was cut by 4 bases and J by 0 bases, with 12 bases left in between. The CDR3 length is 14 residues. Germline CDR1 reads SQVTM; CDR2 reads ANQGSEA. CDR3 in amino acids: CSVGHVTVNTEAFF. The CDR3 bases are TGCAGCGTTGGACATGTTACAGTGAACACTGAAGCTTTCTTT.

In its sample, this clonotype was seen many times. The J gene is TRBJ2-7, the V gene TRBV28, with TRBD2 matching 7 bases. The CDR3 is 15 amino acids. Unmatched junction bases numbered 9, after V lost 5 bases and J lost 2 bases. The V gene's germline CDR1 is MDHEN and CDR2 SYDVKM. The CDR3 sequence: CASSIIRDYTYEQYF. CDR3 bases: TGTGCCAGCAGTATCATACGGGACTATACCTACGAGCAGTACTTC.

As to this clonotype: Possible read error: a much larger clone is one base away. No conserved phenylalanine or tryptophan ends this CDR3, so it is likely a read error. The chain employs TRBV9 and TRBJ1-1; D may be TRBD1 (6 bases). V was pared by 0 bases and J by 2 bases, with 14 bases between. Germline V gene sequence: CDR1 SGDLS, CDR2 YYNGEE. The CDR3 runs 16 residues. CDR3 sequence: CASSVGSDRINTEAFI. As DNA, the CDR3 is TGTGCCAGCAGCGTAGGGTCCGACAGGATCAACACTGAAGCTTTCATT.

Many counts were recorded for this clonotype. This chain links TRBV12-3 or TRBV12-4 with TRBJ2-2, with a possible D match to TRBD2 (6 bases). V was cut by 3 bases and J by 0 bases, with 11 bases left in between. The CDR3 covers 16 residues. This CDR3 reads CASSFKVAANTGELFF. CDR3 bases: TGTGCCAGCAGTTTTAAGGTAGCGGCGAACACCGGGGAGCTGTTTTTT.

As regards this clonotype: One base away lies a much larger clone, so this may be a sequencing read error. This chain uses TRBV28 with TRBJ1-2, with 7 bases that match TRBD1. Germline CDR1 and CDR2: MDHEN and SYDVKM. Unmatched junction bases numbered 13, after V lost 5 bases and J lost 4 bases. The CDR3 sequence is 16 residues long. CDR3: CASSVHSTGNTYGYTF. The CDR3 bases are TGTGCCAGCAGTGTCCACTCGACAGGGAATACCTATGGCTACACCTTC.

Many counts were recorded for this clonotype. The genes are TRBV7-9 and TRBJ2-1; D gene ambiguous. Between the trimmed V and J ends, which lost 5 bases and 0 bases, there was a span of 14 bases. CDR1 and CDR2 from the germline V gene are SEHNR and FQNEAQ (reference sequence). The CDR3 has 16 amino acids. CDR3 sequence: CASSVSLGSSYNEQFF. In DNA form, the CDR3 reads TGTGCCAGCAGCGTTTCCCTGGGTAGCTCCTACAATGAGCAGTTCTTC.

The table lists this clonotype with many counts. The CDR3 DNA is TGTGCCAGCAGCCAAGTAAACGGGGGGGCTTCCTACAATGAGCAGTTCTTC. Protein sequence: CASSQVNGGASYNEQFF. The genes are TRBV4-2 and TRBJ2-1; 8 bases are shared with TRBD2. Germline CDR1 reads LGHNA; CDR2 reads YNFKEQ. The CDR3 spans 17 residues. The trim removed 1 base at V and 1 base at J, leaving 6 bases unmatched.

This clonotype was counted at least ten times. V gene TRBV19 combines with J gene TRBJ2-1; 11 nucleotides match TRBD2. Germline V gene sequence: CDR1 LNHDA, CDR2 SQIVND (reference sequence). There are 18 residues in the CDR3. V trimming: 2 bases; J trimming: 4 bases; junction bases outside the gene matches: 10. The CDR3, as DNA: TGTGCCAGTAGTATAAGGGACGCTAGCGGGGGGCTTTACAATGAGCAGTTCTTC. Translating it yields CASSIRDASGGLYNEQFF.

This clonotype was counted at least ten times. The chain is built from TRBV29-1 and TRBJ2-1; 10 bases map to TRBD2. CDR3 size: 15 residues. Germline CDR1 reads SQVTM; CDR2 reads ANQGSEA. Germline trimming cut 3 bases from V and 6 bases from J; bases unmatched to any gene: 8. Here the CDR3 reads CSVDPAGGPINEQFF. CDR3 coding DNA: TGCAGCGTTGATCCAGCGGGAGGGCCGATCAATGAGCAGTTCTTC.

Regarding this clonotype: A clone one base away is much larger, so this may be a read error. V gene TRBV20-1 combines with J gene TRBJ1-5; D perhaps matches TRBD1 (5 bases). Per germline, CDR1 DFQATT and CDR2 SNEGSKA (reference sequence). This CDR3 is 13 amino acids long. In nucleotides, the CDR3 is TGCAATGCCAACCGGGCGGGGGTCTTTGCCCAGCATTTT. The encoded protein is CNANRAGVFAQHF.

This clonotype was found many times. The V call is TRBV30, the J call TRBJ2-7, with D uncertain. This CDR3 has 14 residues. Germline values: CDR1 GTSNPN, CDR2 SVGIG (reference sequence). Trimming pared 0 bases from V and 6 bases from J, leaving 15 bases between. CDR3: CAWSVGLATPEQYF. DNA of the CDR3: TGTGCCTGGAGTGTAGGCCTGGCGACGCCCGAGCAGTACTTC.

With regard to this clonotype: At one boundary the junction diverges from the germline segment, which might be a read error. The chain carries TRBV11-2 and TRBJ2-6, with 9 bases aligning to TRBD1. The CDR3 length is 18 residues. Germline V CDR1 and CDR2: SGHAT, FQNNGV. The CDR3 reads CASSIGQGTTSRANVLTF. Here the CDR3 DNA reads TGTGCCAGCAGCATTGGACAGGGGACGACCTCTAGGGCCAACGTCCTGACTTTC.

This clonotype is deemed medium-sized (0.01 to 0.1%). DNA of the CDR3: TGCGCCAGCAGCCAATCCCCCGGGACCCAACCAGCTGAGACCCAGTACTTC. Encoded protein: CASSQSPGTQPAETQYF. The chain combines TRBV4-1 with TRBJ2-5; D may be TRBD1 or TRBD2 (5 bases each). V was cut by 2 bases and J by 5 bases, with 21 bases left in between. Germline V lookup: CDR1 MGHRA, CDR2 YSYEKL. This CDR3 comprises 17 residues.

This clonotype was counted ten times or more. The CDR3 loop is CASSKGGTHSGANVLTF. The CDR3 nucleotides read TGCGCCAGCAGCAAGGGGGGAACGCACTCTGGGGCCAACGTCCTGACTTTC. The J gene is TRBJ2-6, the V gene TRBV5-1; either TRBD1 or TRBD2 may supply D (6 bases each). Trimming pared 4 bases from V and 0 bases from J, leaving 14 bases between. CDR1 is SGHRS and CDR2 is YFSETQ in the germline V gene. The length of the CDR3 is 17 residues.

This clonotype appeared many times. The rearrangement links TRBV20-1 to TRBJ2-3; maybe TRBD2 (6 bases). Trimming removed 1 base from V and 10 bases from J, with 18 bases in between. This CDR3 is 14 amino acids long. CDR1 and CDR2 (germline): DFQATT, SNEGSKA (reference sequence). DNA of the CDR3: TGCAGTGCTAGAGGGTCACTCGGGACTTCGGCGCAGTATTTT. This sequence encodes CSARGSLGTSAQYF.

In its sample, this clonotype was seen a few times. This chain uses TRBV20-1 with TRBJ2-7; 7 positions match TRBD1. V lost 4 bases to trimming and J lost 2 bases; unmatched junction nucleotides: 5. Germline V gives CDR1 DFQATT, CDR2 SNEGSKA (reference sequence). There are 13 residues in the CDR3. CDR3 loop: CSAIGGRAYEQYF. The CDR3, as DNA: TGCAGTGCTATAGGGGGCAGGGCCTACGAGCAGTACTTC.

This clonotype came up many times. V is TRBV20-1 and J is TRBJ2-3; the D is unclear. Germline CDR1 reads DFQATT; CDR2 reads SNEGSKA (reference sequence). V was pared by 3 bases and J by 2 bases, with 6 bases between. The CDR3 has 12 residues. This CDR3 reads CSASPHTDTQYF. The CDR3 nucleotides read TGCAGTGCTAGCCCTCACACAGATACGCAGTATTTT.

Comments on this clonotype: Possible read error: a much larger clone is one base away. The chain links TRBV20-1 to TRBJ2-7; TRBD2 is a possible D gene (6 bases). Germline V lookup: CDR1 DFQATT, CDR2 SNEGSKA (reference sequence). The CDR3 covers 14 residues. The CDR3 protein is CSARAGRNPYEQSF. The CDR3 DNA sequence: TGCAGTGCTAGAGCGGGGAGGAACCCCTACGAGCAGTCCTTC.

The chain couples TRBV7-2 to TRBJ1-6; D remains unclear. Germline CDR1 and CDR2: SGHTA and FQGNSA. The germline V and J ends were trimmed by 5 bases and 8 bases, with 19 bases remaining between them. The CDR3 spans 16 residues. The CDR3 DNA follows: TGTGCCAGCAGCCCCCGCCCTTGGGTTTGGGATTCACCCCTCCACTTT. This encodes CASSPRPWVWDSPLHF. The full variable domain, completed using reference TRBV7-2 and TRBJ1-6, is GAGVSQSPSNKVTEKGKDVELRCDPISGHTALYWYRQSLGQGLEFLIYFQGNSAPDKSGLPSDRFSAERTGGSVSTLTIQRTQQEDSAVYLCASSPRPWVWDSPLHFGNGTRLTVT.